This paragraph covers one T cell receptor (beta chain) sequence. What it binds is unknown. Only in-frame clones appear in the TCRdb table, and some are missing; sequencing was by immunoSEQ multiplex PCR. Seen here are approximately 110,000 clones, roughly 89% observed once, and the top ten hold 40% to 55%. This specimen comes from a study of T cell responses to AZD1222 COVID-19 vaccine. CDR3 length: 15 amino acids. Looked up from germline, CDR1 is SGHTA and CDR2 is FQGTGA. Trimming stripped 1 base from V and 4 bases from J, with 11 bases between. Overall study results and limits: Clonal diversity was possibly underestimated, and white British individuals and females predominated among donors.

V gene TRBV7-3 combines with J gene TRBJ2-1; D could derive from TRBD1 or TRBD2 (6 bases each). This clonotype was obtained from an adult who received the AZD1222 COVID-19 vaccine. Sequences were derived from peripheral blood, sampled 28 days after the second AZD1222 dose. The CDR3 is CASSLMGGGYNEQFF. CDR3 nucleotides: TGTGCCAGCAGCTTAATGGGGGGCGGTTACAATGAGCAGTTCTTC. The variable domain in full, with the rest retrieved from reference TRBV7-3 and TRBJ2-1, is GAGVSQTPSNKVTEKGKYVELRCDPISGHTALYWYRQSLGQGPEFLIYFQGTGAADDSGLPNDRFFAVRPEGSVSTLKIQRTERGDSAVYLCASSLMGGGYNEQFFGPGTRLTVL.